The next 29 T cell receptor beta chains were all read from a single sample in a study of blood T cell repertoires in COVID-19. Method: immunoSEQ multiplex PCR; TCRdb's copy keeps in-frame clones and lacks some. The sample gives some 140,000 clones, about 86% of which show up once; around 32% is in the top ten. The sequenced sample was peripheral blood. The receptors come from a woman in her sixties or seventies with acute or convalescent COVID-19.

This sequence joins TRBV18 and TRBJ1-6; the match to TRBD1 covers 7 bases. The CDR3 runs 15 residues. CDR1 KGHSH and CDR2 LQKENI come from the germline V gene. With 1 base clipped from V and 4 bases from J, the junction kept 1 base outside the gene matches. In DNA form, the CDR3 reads TGTGCCAGCTCACCACAGGGGGCGTATAATTCACCCCTCCACTTT. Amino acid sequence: CASSPQGAYNSPLHF.

As DNA, the CDR3 is TGTGCCAGCAGGGACAGGGGCAACCTCATTTCTAGCACAGATACGCAGTATTTT. Its translation: CASRDRGNLISSTDTQYF. This chain uses TRBV27 with TRBJ2-3; 9 bases match TRBD1. The V segment lost 6 bases and the J segment 0 bases; nucleotides outside the gene matches: 13. The CDR3 length is 18 residues. Germline loops: CDR1 MNHEY, CDR2 SMNVEV (reference sequence).

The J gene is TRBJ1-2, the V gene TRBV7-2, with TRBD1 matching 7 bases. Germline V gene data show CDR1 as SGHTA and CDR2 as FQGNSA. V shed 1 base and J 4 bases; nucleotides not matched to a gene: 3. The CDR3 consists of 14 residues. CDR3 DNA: TGTGCCAGCAGCTTAGGACAGGGTCTCTATGGCTACACCTTC. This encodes CASSLGQGLYGYTF.

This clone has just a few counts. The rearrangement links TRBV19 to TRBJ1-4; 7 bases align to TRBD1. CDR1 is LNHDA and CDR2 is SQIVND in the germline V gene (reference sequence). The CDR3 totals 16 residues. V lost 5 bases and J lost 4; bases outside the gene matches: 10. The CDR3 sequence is CASSSPGQLLNEKLFF. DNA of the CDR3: TGTGCCAGTAGTTCTCCGGGACAGCTCCTTAATGAAAAACTGTTTTTT.

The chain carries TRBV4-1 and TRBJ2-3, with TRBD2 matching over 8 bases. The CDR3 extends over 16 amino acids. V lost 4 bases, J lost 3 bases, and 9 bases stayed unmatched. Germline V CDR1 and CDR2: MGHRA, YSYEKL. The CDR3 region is CASSPIPSGFTDTQYF. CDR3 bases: TGCGCCAGCAGCCCCATCCCTAGCGGGTTTACAGATACGCAGTATTTT.

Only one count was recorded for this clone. CDR3 residues: CASSLGQRELVSYNEQFF. The DNA of the CDR3 is TGTGCCAGCAGCTTAGGTCAGCGTGAGCTCGTCTCCTACAATGAGCAGTTCTTC. This rearrangement joins TRBV7-8 to TRBJ2-1, with no clear D. The CDR3 is made up of 18 amino acids. V was pared by 1 base and J by 0 bases, with 16 bases between. Germline values: CDR1 SGHVS, CDR2 FQNEAQ.

The CDR3 sequence: CASSLNRGATGELFF. CDR3 nucleotides: TGTGCCAGCAGCCTAAACAGGGGGGCCACCGGGGAGCTGTTTTTT. This chain joins TRBV7-6 and TRBJ2-2, with 8 nucleotides matching TRBD1. The CDR3 consists of 15 residues. Germline values: CDR1 SGHVS, CDR2 FNYEAQ. J was trimmed by 4 bases and V by 5 bases; bases with no gene match: 6.

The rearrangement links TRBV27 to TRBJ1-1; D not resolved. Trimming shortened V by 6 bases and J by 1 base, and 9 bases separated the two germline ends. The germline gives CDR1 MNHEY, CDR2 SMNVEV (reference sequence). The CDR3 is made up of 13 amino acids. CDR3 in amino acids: CASSIRGNTEAFF. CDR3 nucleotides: TGTGCCAGCAGCATCCGAGGGAACACTGAAGCTTTCTTT.

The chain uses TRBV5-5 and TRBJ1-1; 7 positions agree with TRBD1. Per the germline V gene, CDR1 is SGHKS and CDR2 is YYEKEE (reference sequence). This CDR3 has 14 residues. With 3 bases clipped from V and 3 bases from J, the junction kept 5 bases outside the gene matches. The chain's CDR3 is CASSSSGGDTEAFF. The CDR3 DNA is TGTGCCAGCAGCTCTTCAGGGGGTGACACTGAAGCTTTCTTT.

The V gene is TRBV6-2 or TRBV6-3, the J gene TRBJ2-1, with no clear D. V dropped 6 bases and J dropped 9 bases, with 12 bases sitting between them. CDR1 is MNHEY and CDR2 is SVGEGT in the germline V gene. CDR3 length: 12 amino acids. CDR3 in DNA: TGTGCCAGCAGCAGTTGGAGAAGTGAGCAGTTCTTC. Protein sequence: CASSSWRSEQFF.

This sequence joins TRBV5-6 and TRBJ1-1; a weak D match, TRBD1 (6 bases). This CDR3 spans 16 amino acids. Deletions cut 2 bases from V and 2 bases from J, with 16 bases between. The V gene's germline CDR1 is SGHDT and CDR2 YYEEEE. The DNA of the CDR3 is TGTGCCAGCAGCTTCCTCGGGGGGGCGAGAAACACTGAAGCTTTCTTT. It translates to CASSFLGGARNTEAFF. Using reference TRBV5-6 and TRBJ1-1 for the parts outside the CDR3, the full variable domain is DAGVTQSPTHLIKTRGQQVTLRCSPKSGHDTVSWYQQALGQGPQFIFQYYEEEERQRGNFPDRFSGHQFPNYSSELNVNALLLGDSALYLCASSFLGGARNTEAFFGQGTRLTVV.

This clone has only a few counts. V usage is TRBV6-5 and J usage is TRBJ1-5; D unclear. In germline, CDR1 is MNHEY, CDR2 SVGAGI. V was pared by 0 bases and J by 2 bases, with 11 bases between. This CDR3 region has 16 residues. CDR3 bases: TGTGCCAGCAGTTACTCCGCGGCAGTAGGCAATCAGCCCCAGCATTTT. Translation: CASSYSAAVGNQPQHF.

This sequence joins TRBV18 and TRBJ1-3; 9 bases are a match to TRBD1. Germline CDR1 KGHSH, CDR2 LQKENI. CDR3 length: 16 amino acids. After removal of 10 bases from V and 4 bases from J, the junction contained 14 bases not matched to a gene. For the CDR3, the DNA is TGTGCCACCACCCTTATAGGACAGGGGAAAGGAAACACCATATATTTT. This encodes CATTLIGQGKGNTIYF.

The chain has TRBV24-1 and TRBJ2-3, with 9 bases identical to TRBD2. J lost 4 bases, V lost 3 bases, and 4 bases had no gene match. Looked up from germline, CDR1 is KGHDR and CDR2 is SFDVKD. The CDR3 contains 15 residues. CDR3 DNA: TGTGCCACCAGTGATGCCGGGACTAGCTCAGATACGCAGTATTTT. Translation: CATSDAGTSSDTQYF.

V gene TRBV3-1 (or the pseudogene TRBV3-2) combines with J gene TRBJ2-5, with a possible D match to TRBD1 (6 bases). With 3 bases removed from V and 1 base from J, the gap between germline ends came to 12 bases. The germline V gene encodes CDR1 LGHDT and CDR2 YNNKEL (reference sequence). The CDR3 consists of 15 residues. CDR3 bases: TGTGCCAGCAGCCACGCAGGGGCGGGCCAAGAGACCCAGTACTTC. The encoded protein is CASSHAGAGQETQYF.

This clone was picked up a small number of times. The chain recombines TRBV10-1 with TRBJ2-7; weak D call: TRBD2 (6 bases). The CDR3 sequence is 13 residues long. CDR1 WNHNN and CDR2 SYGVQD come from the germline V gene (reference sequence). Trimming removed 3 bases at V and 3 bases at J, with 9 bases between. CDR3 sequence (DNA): TGCGCCAGCAGTGAAATCGGGGGCTACGAGCAGTACTTC. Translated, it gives CASSEIGGYEQYF.

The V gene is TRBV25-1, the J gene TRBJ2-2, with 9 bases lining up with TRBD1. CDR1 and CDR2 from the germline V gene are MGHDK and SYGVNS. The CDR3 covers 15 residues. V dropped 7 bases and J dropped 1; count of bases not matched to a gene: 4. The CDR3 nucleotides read TGTGCCAGCAAACAGGGGGCTTTGAACACCGGGGAGCTGTTTTTT. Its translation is CASKQGALNTGELFF. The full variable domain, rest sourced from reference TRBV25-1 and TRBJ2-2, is EADIYQTPRYLVIGTGKKITLECSQTMGHDKMYWYQQDPGMELHLIHYSYGVNSTEKGDLSSESTVSRIRTEHFPLTLESARPSHTSQYLCASKQGALNTGELFFGEGSRLTVL.

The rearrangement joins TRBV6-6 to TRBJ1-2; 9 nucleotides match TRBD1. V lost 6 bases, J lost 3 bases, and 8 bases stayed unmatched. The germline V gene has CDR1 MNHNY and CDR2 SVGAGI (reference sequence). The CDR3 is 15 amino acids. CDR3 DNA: TGTGCCAGCAGCTCAACCCGGACAGGGGACTATGGCTACACCTTC. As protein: CASSSTRTGDYGYTF.

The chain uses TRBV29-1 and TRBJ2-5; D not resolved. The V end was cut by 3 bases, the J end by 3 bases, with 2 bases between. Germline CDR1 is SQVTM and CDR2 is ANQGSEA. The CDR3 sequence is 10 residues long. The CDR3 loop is CSVDKETQYF. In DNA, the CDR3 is TGCAGCGTTGATAAAGAGACCCAGTACTTC. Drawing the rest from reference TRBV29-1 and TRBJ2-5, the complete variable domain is SAVISQKPSRDICQRGTSLTIQCQVDSQVTMMFWYRQQPGQSLTLIATANQGSEATYESGFVIDKFPISRPNLTFSTLTVSNMSPEDSSIYLCSVDKETQYFGPGTRLLVL.

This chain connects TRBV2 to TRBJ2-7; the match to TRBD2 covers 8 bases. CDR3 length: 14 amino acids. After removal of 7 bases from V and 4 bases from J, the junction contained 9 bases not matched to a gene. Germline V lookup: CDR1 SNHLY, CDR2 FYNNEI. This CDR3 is CASKPAGVLYEQYF. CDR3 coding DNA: TGTGCCAGCAAACCAGCGGGGGTCCTGTACGAGCAGTACTTC.

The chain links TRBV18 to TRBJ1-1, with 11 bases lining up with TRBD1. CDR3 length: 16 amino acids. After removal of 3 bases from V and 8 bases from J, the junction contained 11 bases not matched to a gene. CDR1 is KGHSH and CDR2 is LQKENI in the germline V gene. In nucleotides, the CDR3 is TGTGCCAGCTCACCCCAAGGAGGGACAGGGGGACCCGAAGCTTTCTTT. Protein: CASSPQGGTGGPEAFF.

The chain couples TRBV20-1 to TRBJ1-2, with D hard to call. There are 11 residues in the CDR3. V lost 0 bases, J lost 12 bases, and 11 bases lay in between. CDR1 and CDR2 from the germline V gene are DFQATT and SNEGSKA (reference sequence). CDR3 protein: CSARESSGDTF. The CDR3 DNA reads TGCAGTGCTAGAGAATCCTCCGGGGACACCTTC.

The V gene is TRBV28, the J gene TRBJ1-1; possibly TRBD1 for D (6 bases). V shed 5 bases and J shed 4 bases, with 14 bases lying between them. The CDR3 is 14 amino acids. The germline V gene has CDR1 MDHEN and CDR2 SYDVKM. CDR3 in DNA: TGTGCCAGCAGTCCCCAGGTCAGGGGCACTGAAGCTTTCTTT. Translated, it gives CASSPQVRGTEAFF. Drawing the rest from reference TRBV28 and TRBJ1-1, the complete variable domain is DVKVTQSSRYLVKRTGEKVFLECVQDMDHENMFWYRQDPGLGLRLIYFSYDVKMKEKGDIPEGYSVSREKKERFSLILESASTNQTSMYLCASSPQVRGTEAFFGQGTRLTVV.

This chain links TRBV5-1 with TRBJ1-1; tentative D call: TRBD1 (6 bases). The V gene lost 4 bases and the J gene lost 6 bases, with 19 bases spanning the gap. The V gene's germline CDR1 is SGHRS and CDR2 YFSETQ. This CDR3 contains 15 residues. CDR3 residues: CASSLPSQGSPEAFF. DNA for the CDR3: TGCGCCAGCAGCCTACCTTCACAGGGTTCTCCTGAAGCTTTCTTT.

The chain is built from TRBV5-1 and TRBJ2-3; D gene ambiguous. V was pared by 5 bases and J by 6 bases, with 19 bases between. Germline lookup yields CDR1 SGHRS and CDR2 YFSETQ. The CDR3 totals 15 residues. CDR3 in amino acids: CASSLIGSFGDTQYF. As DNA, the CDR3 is TGCGCCAGCAGTTTAATTGGGTCTTTCGGGGATACGCAGTATTTT.

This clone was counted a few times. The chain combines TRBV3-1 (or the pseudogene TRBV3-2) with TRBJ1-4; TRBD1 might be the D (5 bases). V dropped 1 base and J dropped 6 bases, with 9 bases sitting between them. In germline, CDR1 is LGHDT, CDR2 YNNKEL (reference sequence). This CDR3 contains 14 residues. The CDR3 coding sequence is TGTGCCAGCAGCCAAGCGGCGGGGGATGAAAAACTGTTTTTT. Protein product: CASSQAAGDEKLFF.

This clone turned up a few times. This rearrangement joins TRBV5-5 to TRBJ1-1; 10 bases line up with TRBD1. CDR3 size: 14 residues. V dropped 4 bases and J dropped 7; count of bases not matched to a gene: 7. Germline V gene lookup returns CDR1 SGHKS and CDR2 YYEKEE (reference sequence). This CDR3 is CASSRGTGVDEAFF. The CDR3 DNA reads TGTGCCAGCAGCCGTGGGACAGGGGTTGATGAAGCTTTCTTT.

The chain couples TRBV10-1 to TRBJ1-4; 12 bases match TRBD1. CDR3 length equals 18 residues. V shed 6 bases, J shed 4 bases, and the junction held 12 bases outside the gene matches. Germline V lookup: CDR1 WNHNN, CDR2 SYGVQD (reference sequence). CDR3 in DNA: TGCGCCAGCAGGCCCGGGACAGGGGGCGCGAAGGTTAATGAAAAACTGTTTTTT. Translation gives CASRPGTGGAKVNEKLFF.

CDR3 nucleotides: TGTGCCAGTAGTATTTGGGGAGTGGGTGGCAATCAGCCCCAGCATTTT. This gives the protein CASSIWGVGGNQPQHF. The chain couples TRBV19 to TRBJ1-5, with D hard to call. Germline-derived CDR1 and CDR2 are LNHDA and SQIVND (reference sequence). V was clipped by 3 bases and J by 2 bases, with 14 bases between them. The CDR3 totals 16 residues.